A single sample is the source of the 21 T cell receptor beta chains below, sequenced in a study of T-cell memory formation after mild COVID-19. In TCRdb, the 5' RACE reads were re-called with MiXCR into one record per CDR3 protein. The sample lists 350,000 or so distinct CDR3 sequences; roughly 21% were seen once. The sequenced sample was PBMCs or a T cell subset sorted from them (not recorded which). All receptors come from an adult woman who had mild COVID-19 (a few samples of this study predate the infection). Cell type and time point are not known.

The DNA for the CDR3 is TGCGCCGCAGCACCCCTCCGGGCCGGAGAGACCCAGTACTTC. Amino acid sequence: CAAAPLRAGETQYF. The V and J genes are TRBV23-1 and TRBJ2-5; D is ambiguous. TRBV23-1 carries the ORF label, with uncertain function. CDR3 length equals 14 residues. Deletions cut 11 bases from V and 4 bases from J, with 20 bases between.

This clonotype was observed a handful of times. The chain is built from TRBV5-6 and TRBJ2-2; 9 bases match TRBD1. The V gene's germline CDR1 is SGHDT and CDR2 YYEEEE. V gave up 4 bases and J gave up 6 bases; unmatched junction bases: 4. The CDR3 totals 14 residues. The CDR3 region is CASSPDRGPGELFF. The CDR3 DNA sequence: TGTGCCAGCAGCCCGGACAGGGGCCCCGGGGAGCTGTTTTTT.

The table lists this clonotype with many counts. This sequence joins TRBV20-1 and TRBJ2-7; TRBD2 might be the D (5 bases). Germline V lookup: CDR1 DFQATT, CDR2 SNEGSKA (reference sequence). This CDR3 is 12 amino acids long. V shed 0 bases and J shed 3 bases, with 6 bases lying between them. CDR3 nucleotide sequence: TGCAGTGCTAGAGACGGGGACTACGAGCAGTACTTC. Its translation: CSARDGDYEQYF.

The genes are TRBV5-1 and TRBJ2-1, with 12 nucleotides matching TRBD2. This CDR3 has 15 amino acids. Germline lookup yields CDR1 SGHRS and CDR2 YFSETQ. V was pared by 2 bases and J by 8 bases, with 5 bases of the junction left unmatched. The CDR3 spells CASSFSSGRGYEQFF. CDR3 DNA: TGCGCCAGCAGCTTCTCTAGCGGGAGGGGATATGAGCAGTTCTTC.

The chain combines TRBV6-5 with TRBJ1-4; 7 bases align to TRBD1. Germline values: CDR1 MNHEY, CDR2 SVGAGI. Losses at the gene ends were 5 bases for V and 8 bases for J; bases not matched to a gene: 14. CDR3 length: 16 amino acids. The CDR3 nucleotides are TGTGCCAGCAGTCCACAGGGGCCGAAGTTCCGCGAAAAACTGTTTTTT. Encoded protein: CASSPQGPKFREKLFF.

CDR3 in DNA: TGCAGCGTGGACAGGGGGCTTGTTGATGAAGCTTTCTTT. Its protein product is CSVDRGLVDEAFF. The chain links TRBV29-1 to TRBJ1-1, with 11 bases matching TRBD1. Germline V gene data show CDR1 as SQVTM and CDR2 as ANQGSEA. With V trimmed by 6 bases and J by 7 bases, 7 bases remained unmatched. The CDR3 length is 13 residues.

In its sample, this clonotype was seen many times. This chain connects TRBV4-1 to TRBJ1-2; no definite D call. CDR3 length equals 13 residues. V was pared by 4 bases and J by 4 bases, with 10 bases between. Germline V gives CDR1 MGHRA, CDR2 YSYEKL. The CDR3 protein is CASSPSGPYGYTF. The CDR3 nucleotides are TGCGCCAGCAGCCCATCTGGGCCCTATGGCTACACCTTC.

This clonotype was found a few times. The J gene is TRBJ2-3, the V gene TRBV5-4; D may be TRBD2 (6 bases). The germline V gene has CDR1 SGHNT and CDR2 YYREEE (reference sequence). The CDR3 sequence is 16 residues long. Trimming left V 0 bases short and J 0 bases short, with 11 bases between. The DNA of the CDR3 is TGTGCCAGCAGCTTGGAGCTTGGGACTAGCACAGATACGCAGTATTTT. Translation gives CASSLELGTSTDTQYF.

The CDR3: CSARGRREQFF. Written as DNA, the CDR3 is TGCAGTGCTAGAGGGAGGAGAGAGCAGTTCTTC. The rearrangement joins TRBV20-1 to TRBJ2-1; a weak D match, TRBD2 (5 bases). Germline V gene lookup returns CDR1 DFQATT and CDR2 SNEGSKA (reference sequence). V was shortened by 1 base and J by 10 bases, with 8 bases between the two germline ends. The CDR3 runs to 11 residues.

In the case of this clonotype: This clone may be a read error of a much larger clone one base away. This rearrangement joins TRBV3-1 to TRBJ2-1, with 7 nucleotides matching TRBD2. With V trimmed by 4 bases and J by 4 bases, 4 bases remained unmatched. The CDR3 extends over 14 amino acids. Germline-derived CDR1 and CDR2 are LGHDT and YNNKEL (reference sequence). The CDR3 loop is CASSRTRGYNEQFF. DNA of the CDR3: TGTGCCAGCAGCCGGACTAGAGGGTACAATGAGCAGTTCTTC.

This clonotype occurred a few times. J is TRBJ2-1 and V is TRBV5-4, with 11 nucleotides matching TRBD2. The CDR3 is made up of 15 amino acids. From germline, CDR1 is SGHNT and CDR2 YYREEE (reference sequence). The V gene end was trimmed by 5 bases and the J gene end by 5 bases; junction bases not matched to a gene: 6. This chain's CDR3 is CASSGGTSGNNEQFF. CDR3 DNA: TGTGCCAGCAGTGGCGGGACTAGCGGAAACAATGAGCAGTTCTTC.

J is TRBJ2-1 and V is TRBV12-3 or TRBV12-4; the match to TRBD1 covers 10 bases. CDR3 size: 14 residues. The V gene end was trimmed by 6 bases and the J gene end by 3 bases; junction bases not matched to a gene: 2. The CDR3 spells CASRRTGGYNEQFF. The CDR3 DNA is TGTGCCAGCAGGCGGACAGGGGGCTACAATGAGCAGTTCTTC.

A single count supports this clonotype. The CDR3 DNA is TGTGCCTGGAATAGGGATCGAGAGACCCAGTACTTC. This gives the protein CAWNRDRETQYF. The rearrangement uses TRBV30 and TRBJ2-5; no clear D gene. Trimming cost V 4 bases and J 4 bases, with 10 bases left between them. Per germline, CDR1 GTSNPN and CDR2 SVGIG (reference sequence). This CDR3 region has 12 residues.

The sample holds a few counts of this clonotype. This chain uses TRBV5-6 with TRBJ2-5; the D gene is possibly TRBD1 (6 bases). Germline V gene data show CDR1 as SGHDT and CDR2 as YYEEEE. Trimming took 0 bases from V and 1 from J, leaving 10 bases between them. This CDR3 comprises 15 residues. The CDR3 nucleotides read TGTGCCAGCAGCTTGGTCGGACAGCCCCAAGAGACCCAGTACTTC. Residues: CASSLVGQPQETQYF. Full variable domain (outside the CDR3, taken from reference TRBV5-6 and TRBJ2-5): DAGVTQSPTHLIKTRGQQVTLRCSPKSGHDTVSWYQQALGQGPQFIFQYYEEEERQRGNFPDRFSGHQFPNYSSELNVNALLLGDSALYLCASSLVGQPQETQYFGPGTRLLVL.

V usage is TRBV29-1 and J usage is TRBJ2-1; D ambiguous. This CDR3 region has 13 residues. Germline V CDR1 and CDR2: SQVTM, ANQGSEA. The V end lost 3 bases, the J end lost 6 bases, and 12 bases lay between the germline ends. The CDR3 protein is CSVEGWQVNEQFF. DNA of the CDR3: TGCAGCGTTGAGGGCTGGCAGGTCAATGAGCAGTTCTTC.

This clonotype was observed a handful of times. This chain connects TRBV29-1 to TRBJ2-3; no clear D gene. CDR3 length: 15 residues. Trimming removed 3 bases from V and 2 bases from J, with 15 bases in between. Germline CDR1 SQVTM, CDR2 ANQGSEA. This CDR3 is CSVDRAGRHTDTQYF. DNA for the CDR3: TGCAGCGTTGACCGGGCAGGCCGGCACACAGATACGCAGTATTTT.

This clonotype was counted between two and nine times. The rearrangement joins TRBV12-3 or TRBV12-4 to TRBJ1-2; 7 nucleotides match TRBD1. The CDR3 extends over 12 amino acids. V shed 3 bases and J 7 bases; nucleotides not matched to a gene: 2. The CDR3 loop reads CASSLTGSGYTF. Here the CDR3 DNA reads TGTGCCAGCAGTTTGACAGGGTCTGGCTACACCTTC.

This clonotype showed up just a few times. J is TRBJ2-7 and V is TRBV12-3 or TRBV12-4, with D possibly TRBD1 on 6 matching bases. The CDR3 has 17 residues. V was trimmed by 5 bases and J by 0 bases, leaving 20 bases between them. The CDR3 reads CASSLQLQKQGSYEQYF. In DNA form, the CDR3 reads TGTGCCAGCAGTCTTCAACTTCAGAAACAGGGCTCCTACGAGCAGTACTTC.

This clonotype was seen only a few times. The CDR3 is CASSLPHSGGLGTDTQYF. Written as DNA, the CDR3 is TGTGCCAGCAGCTTACCCCATAGCGGGGGGCTTGGCACAGATACGCAGTATTTT. This rearrangement joins TRBV11-2 to TRBJ2-3; 10 bases align to TRBD2. After removal of 2 bases from V and 1 base from J, the junction contained 9 bases not matched to a gene. This CDR3 spans 18 amino acids. CDR1 is SGHAT and CDR2 is FQNNGV in the germline V gene. Drawing the rest from reference TRBV11-2 and TRBJ2-3, the complete variable domain is EAGVAQSPRYKIIEKRQSVAFWCNPISGHATLYWYQQILGQGPKLLIQFQNNGVVDDSQLPKDRFSAERLKGVDSTLKIQPAKLEDSAVYLCASSLPHSGGLGTDTQYFGPGTRLTVL.

The chain combines TRBV7-9 with TRBJ2-7; 9 nucleotides align to TRBD1. This CDR3 comprises 17 residues. Trimming removed 5 bases from V and 6 bases from J; junction bases left unmatched: 17. CDR1 is SEHNR and CDR2 is FQNEAQ in the germline V gene (reference sequence). CDR3 coding DNA: TGTGCCAGCAGCCCGCCCCTCCCCCACAGGGGGCCCGGCGAGCAGTACTTC. As protein: CASSPPLPHRGPGEQYF.

The rearrangement links TRBV3-1 to TRBJ1-2; 7 nucleotides match TRBD1. V was clipped by 4 bases and J by 4 bases; unmatched bases: 9. Germline V gives CDR1 LGHDT, CDR2 YNNKEL (reference sequence). The CDR3 sequence is 15 residues long. The CDR3 is CASSLEGAGAYGYTF. The CDR3 nucleotides are TGTGCCAGCAGCCTGGAGGGGGCAGGGGCCTATGGCTACACCTTC.